This record looks at one T cell receptor beta chain sequence and its context. Its antigen is not identified. The data were taken from a study of monozygotic twins with inflammatory bowel disease. From germline, CDR1 is SGHTA and CDR2 FQGTGA. The CDR3 covers 14 residues. Each TCR library consumed around 3.5 ug of total RNA. TCRdb re-called the 5' RACE reads; every CDR3 protein appears as one record, without DNA. The ten most abundant clones cover 2% to 3% of a sample with over 110,000 distinct CDR3 sequences. Findings of the study overall: Evidence did not back any single strong signal or clonotype linked to IBD. Lower TCRbeta diversity (inverse Simpson) was seen in IBD patients than in healthy co-twins. Sharing of clonotypes with others was lower in IBD patients than in healthy twins, and this was especially so with disease activity.

This chain links TRBV7-3 with TRBJ2-1; TCRdb's D gene call, TRBD1, goes unchecked for lack of DNA. The receptor was isolated from a human donor with ulcerative colitis or Crohn's disease, or a healthy co-twin of an affected twin (not recorded which). The material sequenced was blood. The CDR3 reads CASSPRGAYNEQFF.